In this sample, the clone carrying this TCR beta chain turned up a few times. Its antigen is unidentified. The sequenced template was cDNA made from the entire isolated RNA. Measured with immunoSEQ multiplex PCR; TCRdb has only the in-frame clones, and not every one. The data hold about 350,000 clones, with 15% to 20% observed a single time. The data were obtained in a study of beta chain features in type 1 diabetes. The CDR3 runs to 13 residues. The V end lost 2 bases, the J end lost 5 bases, and 10 bases lay between the germline ends. Germline V gene sequence: CDR1 GTSNPN, CDR2 SVGIG (reference sequence). Regarding the study as a whole: Any HLA type influence on TCRB rearrangement was left unresolved here.

V usage is TRBV30 and J usage is TRBJ1-5; D gene ambiguous. The specimen was naive CD4+ T cells from blood. This clonotype originated in a woman between 18 and 29 years old in good health. DNA of the CDR3: TGTGCCTGGAGTTTCGGGGTATATCAGCCCCAGCATTTT. Protein sequence: CAWSFGVYQPQHF.